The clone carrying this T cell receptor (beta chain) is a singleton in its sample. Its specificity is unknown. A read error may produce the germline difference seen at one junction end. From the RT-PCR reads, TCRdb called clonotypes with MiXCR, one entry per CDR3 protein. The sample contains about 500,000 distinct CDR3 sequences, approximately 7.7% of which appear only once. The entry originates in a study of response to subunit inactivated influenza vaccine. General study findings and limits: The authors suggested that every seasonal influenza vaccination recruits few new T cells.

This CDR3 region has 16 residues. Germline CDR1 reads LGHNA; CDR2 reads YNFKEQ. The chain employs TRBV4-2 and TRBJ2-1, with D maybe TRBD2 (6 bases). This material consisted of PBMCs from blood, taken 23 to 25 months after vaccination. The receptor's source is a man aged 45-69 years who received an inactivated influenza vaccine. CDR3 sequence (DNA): TGTGCCTGCAGCCAAAGGTCTAGCGCTATCTACAATGAGCAGTTCTTC. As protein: CACSQRSSAIYNEQFF.